What follows describes a single TCR beta chain. The germline gene is not matched at one end of the junction; a read error may be the cause. It was RNA transcripts that yielded the amplified TCR beta CDR3 regions. HTBI primers were used for first-round RT-PCR of the TCR CDR3. TCRdb passed the multiplex PCR reads through MiXCR, listing each CDR3 protein once. In the table there are around 620,000 distinct CDR3 sequences, roughly 17% of which are singletons. This sample was included in a study of T cells in Graves' hyperthyroidism and ophthalmopathy. The CDR3 is 12 residues long. Germline lookup yields CDR1 MDHEN and CDR2 SYDVKM.

Specimen: blood. The rearrangement links TRBV28 to TRBJ2-2, with a weak D call TRBD2 (5 bases). This clonotype was obtained from a young woman with Graves' hyperthyroidism. CDR3 DNA sequence: TGTACCAGCAGTCCACGGGACGGGGAGCTGTTTTTT. This sequence encodes CTSSPRDGELFF.